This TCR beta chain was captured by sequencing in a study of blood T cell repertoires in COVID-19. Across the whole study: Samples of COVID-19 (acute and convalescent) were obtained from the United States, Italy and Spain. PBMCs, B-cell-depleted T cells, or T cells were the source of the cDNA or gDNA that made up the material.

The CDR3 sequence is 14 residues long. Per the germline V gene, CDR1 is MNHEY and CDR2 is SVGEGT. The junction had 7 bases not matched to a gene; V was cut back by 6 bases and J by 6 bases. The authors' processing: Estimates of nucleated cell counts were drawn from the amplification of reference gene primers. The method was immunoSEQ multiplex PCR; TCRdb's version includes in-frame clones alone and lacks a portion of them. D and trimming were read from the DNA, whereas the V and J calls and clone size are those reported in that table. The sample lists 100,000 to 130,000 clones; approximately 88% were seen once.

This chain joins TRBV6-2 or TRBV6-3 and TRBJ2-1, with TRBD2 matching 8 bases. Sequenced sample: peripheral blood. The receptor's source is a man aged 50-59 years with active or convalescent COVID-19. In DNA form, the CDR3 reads TGTGCCAGCAGCTATAGCGGGAAAGGCAATGAGCAGTTCTTC. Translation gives CASSYSGKGNEQFF.